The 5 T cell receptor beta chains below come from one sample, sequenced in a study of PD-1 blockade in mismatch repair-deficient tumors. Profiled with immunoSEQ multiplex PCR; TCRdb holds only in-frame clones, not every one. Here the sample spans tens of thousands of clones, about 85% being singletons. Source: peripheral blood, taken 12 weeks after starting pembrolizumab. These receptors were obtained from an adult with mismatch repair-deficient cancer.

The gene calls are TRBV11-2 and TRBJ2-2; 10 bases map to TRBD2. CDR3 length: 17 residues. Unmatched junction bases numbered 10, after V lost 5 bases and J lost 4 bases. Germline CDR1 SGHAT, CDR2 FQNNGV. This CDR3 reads CASSPRLAGMGTGELFF. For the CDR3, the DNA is TGTGCCAGCAGCCCCCGACTAGCGGGCATGGGCACCGGGGAGCTGTTTTTT.

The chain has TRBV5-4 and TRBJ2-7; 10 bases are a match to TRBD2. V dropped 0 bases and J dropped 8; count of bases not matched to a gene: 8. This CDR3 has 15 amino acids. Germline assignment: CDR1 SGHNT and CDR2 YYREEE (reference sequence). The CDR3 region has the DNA TGTGCCAGCAGCTTGGAGGCTAGCGGGAGTTGGCAGCAGTACTTC. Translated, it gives CASSLEASGSWQQYF. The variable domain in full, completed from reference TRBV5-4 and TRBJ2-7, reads ETGVTQSPTHLIKTRGQQVTLRCSSQSGHNTVSWYQQALGQGPQFIFQYYREEENGRGNFPPRFSGLQFPNYSSELNVNALELDDSALYLCASSLEASGSWQQYFGPGTRLTVT.

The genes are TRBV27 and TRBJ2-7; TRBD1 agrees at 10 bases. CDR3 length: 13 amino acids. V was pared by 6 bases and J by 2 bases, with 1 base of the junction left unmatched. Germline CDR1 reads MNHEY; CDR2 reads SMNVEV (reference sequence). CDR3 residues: CASSDRGPYEQYF. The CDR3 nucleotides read TGTGCCAGCAGCGACAGGGGGCCCTACGAGCAGTACTTC.

Here the CDR3 reads CASSNRLAALGPYEQYF. The CDR3 nucleotides are TGTGCCAGCAGCAATAGACTAGCGGCACTAGGTCCATACGAGCAGTACTTC. V usage is TRBV5-6 and J usage is TRBJ2-7; the match to TRBD2 covers 9 bases. The CDR3 totals 17 residues. Losses at the gene ends were 4 bases for V and 4 bases for J; bases not matched to a gene: 15. CDR1 and CDR2 (germline): SGHDT, YYEEEE.

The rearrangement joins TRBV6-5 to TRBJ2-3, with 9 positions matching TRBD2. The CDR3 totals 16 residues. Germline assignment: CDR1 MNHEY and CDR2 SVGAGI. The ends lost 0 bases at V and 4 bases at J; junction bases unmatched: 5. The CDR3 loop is CASSYSAGLAADTQYF. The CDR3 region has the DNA TGTGCCAGCAGTTACTCTGCGGGACTAGCAGCAGATACGCAGTATTTT.